The present TCR beta chain was sequenced within a study of PD-1 blockade in classical Hodgkin lymphoma. Study as a whole: Patients were dosed intravenously with nivolumab at 3 mg/kg every 2 weeks. Whole-study findings and limits: Diversity similar to that of newly diagnosed patients was seen at baseline in complete responders. Baseline TCR diversity was reportedly lower in newly diagnosed patients than healthy donors. Unlike CD8+ TCR diversity, which did not rise significantly by C4D1, CD4+ TCR diversity did.

Assay used: immunoSEQ multiplex PCR; TCRdb lists only in-frame clones, some missing. The profile shows about 21,000 clones, 65% to 80% of them singletons. The CDR3 is 19 amino acids. Time point indicated: cycle 4 day 1 (C4D1), after five to seven weeks of nivolumab. Every patient was affected by relapse after autologous stem cell transplantation, while exposure to brentuximab vedotin was not uniform. Worth noting for this clone: The antigen is undetermined.

This sample comprised peripheral blood mononuclear cells (PBMCs), obtained before the fourth cycle of nivolumab. V is TRBV1 and J is TRBJ1-2; the table gives TRBD1 as D, unverified against the DNA. TRBV1 is an annotated pseudogene. The TCR sequence derives from a human donor with classical Hodgkin lymphoma. This CDR3 is CTSSQPPWGGTTANYGYTF. In DNA, the CDR3 is TGCACCAGCAGCCAACCACCCTGGGGCGGCACAACAGCTAACTATGGCTACACCTTC.